These 29 T cell receptor beta chains originate from one sample sequenced in a study of shared clonotypes between healthy human individuals. The repertoire was sequenced with immunoSEQ multiplex PCR; TCRdb's copy has only in-frame clones and lacks some. The sample includes around 510,000 clones, 90% to 97% of them seen just once. The specimen was naive CD4+ T cells sorted from blood. Subset: CD45RA+ positively selected. The receptor source for this set is a woman younger than 45 in good health.

V is TRBV6-1 and J is TRBJ2-1; TRBD1 might be the D (5 bases). CDR1 is MNHNS and CDR2 is SASEGT in the germline V gene. CDR3 length: 13 residues. V was pared by 3 bases and J by 5 bases, with 8 bases between. CDR3 sequence reads: CASSEQGNNEQFF. Written as DNA, the CDR3 is TGTGCCAGCAGTGAGCAGGGAAACAATGAGCAGTTCTTC.

The rearrangement links TRBV4-2 to TRBJ1-5; a weak D match, TRBD1 (6 bases). CDR1 is LGHNA and CDR2 is YNFKEQ in the germline V gene. Trimming pared 1 base from V and 8 bases from J, leaving 18 bases between. CDR3 length: 16 amino acids. The DNA of the CDR3 is TGTGCCAGCAGCCAAGTTGGGGGCGGAGATCACAAGCCCCAGCATTTT. This sequence encodes CASSQVGGGDHKPQHF.

The rearrangement uses TRBV7-9 and TRBJ1-3; 8 nucleotides align to TRBD1. This CDR3 has 14 amino acids. Looked up from germline, CDR1 is SEHNR and CDR2 is FQNEAQ (reference sequence). V lost 6 bases and J lost 8; bases outside the gene matches: 9. CDR3 in DNA: TGTGCCAGCAGACCTGTTGACAGGGGCGACACCATATATTTT. Amino acids: CASRPVDRGDTIYF.

This chain connects TRBV30 to TRBJ1-3; maybe TRBD1 (6 bases). Trimming removed 5 bases from V and 0 bases from J, with 11 bases in between. CDR3 size: 14 residues. Germline V gene data show CDR1 as GTSNPN and CDR2 as SVGIG (reference sequence). CDR3 in DNA: TGTGCCTGGTCACAGGGCCGCTCTGGAAACACCATATATTTT. Encoded protein: CAWSQGRSGNTIYF.

The V call is TRBV11-2, the J call TRBJ2-1, with TRBD2 matching 9 bases. The CDR3 runs to 15 residues. The trim removed 8 bases at V and 9 bases at J, leaving 14 bases unmatched. CDR1 is SGHAT and CDR2 is FQNNGV in the germline V gene. CDR3 sequence: CASVTLLAGRGEQFF. The CDR3 DNA reads TGTGCCAGCGTCACCCTCCTAGCGGGAAGGGGTGAGCAGTTCTTC.

V usage is TRBV20-1 and J usage is TRBJ1-2, with 7 bases fitting TRBD1. V trimming: 8 bases; J trimming: 6 bases; junction bases outside the gene matches: 6. The germline gives CDR1 DFQATT, CDR2 SNEGSKA (reference sequence). The CDR3 sequence is 11 residues long. The CDR3 loop reads CSQGTVDGYTF. CDR3 bases: TGCAGTCAGGGGACAGTTGATGGCTACACCTTC.

The chain employs TRBV6-1 and TRBJ1-5; 9 nucleotides match TRBD1. CDR3 length: 13 residues. Germline loops: CDR1 MNHNS, CDR2 SASEGT. V was clipped by 7 bases and J by 7 bases; unmatched bases: 5. CDR3 sequence reads: CASTYRGRQPQHF. The CDR3 DNA sequence: TGTGCCAGCACCTACAGGGGGCGGCAGCCCCAGCATTTT.

CDR3 coding DNA: TGTGCCAGCAGCTCGGGACTAGCGCCCTACAATGAGCAGTTCTTC. This encodes CASSSGLAPYNEQFF. V is TRBV5-4 and J is TRBJ2-1; 10 bases match TRBD2. The V gene's germline CDR1 is SGHNT and CDR2 YYREEE (reference sequence). V lost 3 bases, J lost 2 bases, and 2 bases stayed unmatched. This CDR3 comprises 15 residues.

V usage is TRBV6-5 and J usage is TRBJ1-1, with TRBD1 matching over 7 bases. The CDR3 consists of 12 residues. Germline V gives CDR1 MNHEY, CDR2 SVGAGI. V lost 6 bases and J lost 6; bases outside the gene matches: 4. The DNA of the CDR3 is TGTGCCAGCAGGGGCGGACAGGCTGAAGCTTTCTTT. It translates to CASRGGQAEAFF.

This rearrangement joins TRBV5-6 to TRBJ1-1; D gene ambiguous. V lost 2 bases and J 3 bases, leaving 8 bases between the germline ends. The CDR3 runs to 13 residues. The V gene's germline CDR1 is SGHDT and CDR2 YYEEEE. CDR3 coding DNA: TGTGCCAGCAGCTTTCGGGAATACACTGAAGCTTTCTTT. Its translation: CASSFREYTEAFF.

The J gene is TRBJ2-5, the V gene TRBV27; D is unresolved. Germline V gene data show CDR1 as MNHEY and CDR2 as SMNVEV (reference sequence). V was pared by 2 bases and J by 5 bases, with 15 bases between. The CDR3 has 15 amino acids. This chain's CDR3 is CASSLGSLLGETQYF. CDR3 DNA: TGTGCCAGCAGTTTAGGTTCCCTCCTGGGTGAGACCCAGTACTTC.

This clone was observed a single time. The chain links TRBV5-8 to TRBJ2-7, with unresolved D. This CDR3 has 13 residues. Trimming took 0 bases from V and 6 from J, leaving 10 bases between them. Germline CDR1 is SGHTS and CDR2 is YDEGEE. This chain's CDR3 is CASSLGGPGEQYF. The CDR3 DNA reads as TGTGCCAGCAGCTTGGGTGGGCCGGGCGAGCAGTACTTC. Drawing the rest from reference TRBV5-8 and TRBJ2-7, the complete variable domain is EAGVTQSPTHLIKTRGQQATLRCSPISGHTSVYWYQQALGLGLQFLLWYDEGEERNRGNFPPRFSGRQFPNYSSELNVNALELEDSALYLCASSLGGPGEQYFGPGTRLTVT.

Concerning this clone itself: The sample holds other DNA sequences that translate to the same CDR3. The CDR3 loop is CASRLAASTDTQYF. CDR3 nucleotides: TGTGCCAGCAGACTAGCGGCTAGCACAGATACGCAGTATTTT. V and J are TRBV7-3 and TRBJ2-3, with 8 bases matching TRBD2. The CDR3 consists of 14 residues. The trim removed 6 bases at V and 0 bases at J, leaving 2 bases unmatched. The germline CDR1 and CDR2 sequences are SGHTA and FQGTGA.

This sequence joins TRBV5-4 and TRBJ2-5, with 10 bases lining up with TRBD2. V shed 0 bases, J shed 4 bases, and the junction held 6 bases outside the gene matches. Germline-derived CDR1 and CDR2 are SGHNT and YYREEE (reference sequence). The CDR3 totals 16 residues. The CDR3 nucleotides are TGTGCCAGCAGCTTGGCCCCAGCGGGAGGGAGAGAGACCCAGTACTTC. It yields the protein CASSLAPAGGRETQYF.

This chain links TRBV6-5 with TRBJ2-7; a weak D match, TRBD2 (5 bases). The CDR3 is 13 amino acids. Per germline, CDR1 MNHEY and CDR2 SVGAGI. The V gene lost 2 bases and the J gene lost 6 bases, with 11 bases spanning the gap. The CDR3: CASSYGPGSEQYF. Here the CDR3 DNA reads TGTGCCAGCAGTTACGGGCCGGGGAGCGAGCAGTACTTC.

The gene calls are TRBV27 and TRBJ1-4, with D unclear. This CDR3 is 16 amino acids long. Per germline, CDR1 MNHEY and CDR2 SMNVEV (reference sequence). Trimming removed 10 bases from V and 2 bases from J, with 20 bases in between. The CDR3 DNA is TGTGCCACCATGTCCCCTCCAGCTTGGACTAATGAAAAACTGTTTTTT. Amino acid sequence: CATMSPPAWTNEKLFF.

The chain uses TRBV27 and TRBJ2-6; D gene uncertain. The V and J ends lost 7 bases and 1 base respectively, with 2 bases between them. The CDR3 covers 12 residues. CDR1 is MNHEY and CDR2 is SMNVEV in the germline V gene (reference sequence). Written as DNA, the CDR3 is TGTGCCAGCAAATCTGGGGCCAACGTCCTGACTTTC. Its protein product is CASKSGANVLTF. The variable domain in full, completed from reference TRBV27 and TRBJ2-6, reads EAQVTQNPRYLITVTGKKLTVTCSQNMNHEYMSWYRQDPGLGLRQIYYSMNVEVTDKGDVPEGYKVSRKEKRNFPLILESPSPNQTSLYFCASKSGANVLTFGAGSRLTVL.

The chain has TRBV5-1 and TRBJ2-1; the D is unclear. Trimming pared 0 bases from V and 0 bases from J, leaving 7 bases between. The CDR3 length is 15 residues. Germline loops: CDR1 SGHRS, CDR2 YFSETQ. The CDR3 coding sequence is TGCGCCAGCAGCTTGGAAAATCTCTCCTACAATGAGCAGTTCTTC. It translates to CASSLENLSYNEQFF.

As for this clone: Other DNA variants within this sample encode the same CDR3. The chain uses TRBV28 and TRBJ1-2, with D perhaps matching TRBD1 (5 bases). The V gene's germline CDR1 is MDHEN and CDR2 SYDVKM. Trimming removed 5 bases at V and 3 bases at J, with 10 bases between. The CDR3 covers 13 residues. This CDR3 reads CASSRDRDYGYTF. DNA for the CDR3: TGTGCCAGCAGTCGGGACCGAGACTATGGCTACACCTTC.

CDR3 sequence reads: CSAAGRQGYTF. In DNA, the CDR3 is TGCAGTGCTGCGGGGCGGCAGGGCTACACCTTC. The chain is built from TRBV20-1 and TRBJ1-2, with D maybe TRBD1 (5 bases). Germline CDR1 reads DFQATT; CDR2 reads SNEGSKA (reference sequence). This CDR3 region has 11 residues. V lost 5 bases and J 8 bases, leaving 12 bases between the germline ends.

The rearrangement uses TRBV27 and TRBJ2-2; 8 bases are a match to TRBD1. The V gene end was trimmed by 4 bases and the J gene end by 2 bases; junction bases not matched to a gene: 6. Germline CDR1 reads MNHEY; CDR2 reads SMNVEV (reference sequence). This CDR3 region has 16 residues. The CDR3 bases are TGTGCCAGCAGTTACCAGGGGGCTGGTAACACCGGGGAGCTGTTTTTT. It yields the protein CASSYQGAGNTGELFF.

The gene calls are TRBV6-6 and TRBJ1-2, with D maybe TRBD1 (5 bases). CDR1 MNHNY and CDR2 SVGAGI come from the germline V gene (reference sequence). V was trimmed by 8 bases and J by 4 bases, leaving 14 bases between them. The CDR3 contains 13 residues. This CDR3 is CASGPGLGYGYTF. In DNA form, the CDR3 reads TGTGCCAGCGGGCCGGGGCTAGGCTATGGCTACACCTTC.

The chain has TRBV5-8 and TRBJ2-1, with D possibly TRBD2 on 8 matching bases. The CDR3 has 15 amino acids. V lost 2 bases to trimming and J lost 6 bases, with 15 bases between them. The V gene's germline CDR1 is SGHTS and CDR2 YDEGEE. CDR3 in amino acids: CASSFRGTRLNEQFF. The DNA of the CDR3 is TGTGCCAGCAGCTTCAGGGGGACTAGACTCAATGAGCAGTTCTTC.

As to this clone: Other DNA sequences of this sample code for an identical CDR3. The chain couples TRBV18 to TRBJ1-1; no firm D call. The CDR3 extends over 14 amino acids. The V gene lost 3 bases and the J gene lost 0 bases, with 8 bases spanning the gap. Looked up from germline, CDR1 is KGHSH and CDR2 is LQKENI. In nucleotides, the CDR3 is TGTGCCAGCTCACCGGGCACAGTGAACACTGAAGCTTTCTTT. Amino acid sequence: CASSPGTVNTEAFF.

The chain uses TRBV25-1 and TRBJ2-7, with 10 bases matching TRBD1. This CDR3 is built from 14 residues. V lost 8 bases and J lost 2; bases outside the gene matches: 6. Germline assignment: CDR1 MGHDK and CDR2 SYGVNS. The CDR3 region has the DNA TGTGCCAGCCGTCACGGGACAGGGGCCTACGAGCAGTACTTC. Its protein is CASRHGTGAYEQYF.

This clone was counted a single time. The rearrangement uses TRBV7-9 and TRBJ2-1; TRBD1 matches at 8 bases. Germline CDR1 and CDR2: SEHNR and FQNEAQ (reference sequence). CDR3 length equals 13 residues. Trimming at V came to 5 bases and at J to 4 bases, leaving 1 base not matched to a gene. The DNA of the CDR3 is TGTGCCAGCAGCGACAGGGGTTACAATGAGCAGTTCTTC. This sequence encodes CASSDRGYNEQFF.

The chain employs TRBV28 and TRBJ1-1; D unresolved. The CDR3 covers 13 residues. Germline V gene sequence: CDR1 MDHEN, CDR2 SYDVKM. Trimming shortened V by 7 bases and J by 0 bases, and 9 bases separated the two germline ends. CDR3 nucleotides: TGTGCCAGCAATTCGATCGTGAACACTGAAGCTTTCTTT. It codes for CASNSIVNTEAFF. The whole variable domain, remainder taken from reference TRBV28 and TRBJ1-1, is DVKVTQSSRYLVKRTGEKVFLECVQDMDHENMFWYRQDPGLGLRLIYFSYDVKMKEKGDIPEGYSVSREKKERFSLILESASTNQTSMYLCASNSIVNTEAFFGQGTRLTVV.

The chain couples TRBV7-6 to TRBJ2-3; no definite D call. The CDR3 has 12 residues. V was cut by 1 base and J by 2 bases, with 1 base left in between. Germline lookup yields CDR1 SGHVS and CDR2 FNYEAQ. The chain's CDR3 is CASSLDTDTQYF. CDR3 sequence (DNA): TGTGCCAGCAGCTTAGACACAGATACGCAGTATTTT.

This clone was recorded only once. V gene TRBV5-8 combines with J gene TRBJ1-5; D unclear. There are 16 residues in the CDR3. The V and J ends lost 0 bases and 0 bases respectively, with 10 bases between them. CDR1 and CDR2 (germline): SGHTS, YDEGEE. CDR3 nucleotides: TGTGCCAGCAGCTTGGGAGCGGGAACTAGCAATCAGCCCCAGCATTTT. Its protein product is CASSLGAGTSNQPQHF.